The entry below describes one T cell receptor beta chain. The antigen remains unidentified. This record belongs to a study of monozygotic twins with inflammatory bowel disease. The V gene's germline CDR1 is SGHTA and CDR2 FQGNSA. The CDR3 sequence is 15 residues long. Each sample had eight separate cDNA synthesis reactions. Reprocessing the 5' RACE reads, TCRdb reports a single entry for every CDR3 protein and omits DNA. Seen in this sample are 200,000 to 250,000 distinct CDR3 sequences; the ten most common clones hold approximately 1.6%. Overall study results and limits: Support was lacking for any single strong IBD-associated signal or clonotype. By inverse Simpson index, TCRbeta diversity was lower in IBD patients than in healthy co-twins.

The sequenced material came from blood. The receptor's source is a human donor with ulcerative colitis or Crohn's disease, or a healthy co-twin of an affected twin (not recorded which). V is TRBV7-2 and J is TRBJ1-6. This CDR3 reads CASSWYFNSNSPLHF. The full variable domain, in which reference TRBV7-2 and TRBJ1-6 provide the parts outside the CDR3, is GAGVSQSPSNKVTEKGKDVELRCDPISGHTALYWYRQSLGQGLEFLIYFQGNSAPDKSGLPSDRFSAERTGGSVSTLTIQRTQQEDSAVYLCASSWYFNSNSPLHFGNGTRLTVT.